This T cell receptor (beta chain) originates from a study of cytomegalovirus exposure and HLA in healthy donors. Findings and caveats of the study: Among TCR beta chains of equal frequency, HLA-associated ones were more clonally expanded in a later analysis. Associated with cytomegalovirus, according to the listing, were 150 to 200 TCR beta chains.

The V end was cut by 5 bases, the J end by 2 bases, with 11 bases between. This CDR3 region has 14 residues. Germline V gene lookup returns CDR1 SGHNT and CDR2 YENEEA. With regard to this clone: The antigen is not known.

PCR used 60 Vbeta primers and 13 Jbeta primers. Generated by immunoSEQ multiplex PCR, the TCRdb table keeps only in-frame clones and is missing some. The sample lists roughly 160,000 clones, roughly 85% seen once, with roughly 2% in the top ten. Input material: PBMCs. This sequence was found in a man aged 35 to 55 in good health and CMV-seronegative. The chain has TRBV11-3 and TRBJ2-3, with D perhaps TRBD1 (5 bases). CDR3 in DNA: TGTGCCAGCAGCAGGGGTCCTTACACAGATACGCAGTATTTT. Translating gives CASSRGPYTDTQYF. The whole variable domain, remainder taken from reference TRBV11-3 and TRBJ2-3, is EAGVVQSPRYKIIEKKQPVAFWCNPISGHNTLYWYLQNLGQGPELLIRYENEEAVDDSQLPKDRFSAERLKGVDSTLKIQPAELGDSAVYLCASSRGPYTDTQYFGPGTRLTVL.